This TCR beta chain was captured in a study of shared clonotypes between healthy human individuals. The wider study: Per-donor plates numbered three CD4 naive, three CD4 memory, two CD8 naive and one CD8 memory. Study-wide results and limits: Sharing of clonotypes among donors was expected to vary with sequencing depth. Memory subsets generally showed smaller estimated richness than naive subsets did.

Regarding this clone: Its antigen is not identified.

The repertoire was sequenced with immunoSEQ multiplex PCR; TCRdb's copy has only in-frame clones and lacks some. Here the sample spans approximately 650,000 clones, 95% to 96% being singletons. The naive CD8 fraction comprised CD45RO-negative cells positively selected for CCR7 and excluded terminally differentiated effector memory CD45RA+ cells. Trimming cost V 5 bases and J 1 base; bases outside gene matches: 13. The CDR3 has 17 residues. From germline, CDR1 is MNHEY and CDR2 SMNVEV (reference sequence). This TCR was recovered from a woman aged 25 to 45 in good health. The genes are TRBV27 and TRBJ1-2; 7 bases match TRBD1. The specimen was naive CD8+ T cells sorted from blood. CDR3 amino acids: CASSLNARQGRNYGYTF. The CDR3 nucleotides read TGTGCCAGCAGTCTAAACGCCCGACAGGGTCGTAACTATGGCTACACCTTC.